The present TCR beta chain was sequenced within a study of T-cell memory formation after mild COVID-19. Trimming pared 4 bases from V and 1 base from J, leaving 12 bases between. This CDR3 is built from 15 residues. Germline CDR1 and CDR2: SGHRS and YFSETQ. TCRdb independently ran MiXCR on the 5' RACE reads; one entry per CDR3 protein. The sample holds roughly 600,000 distinct CDR3 sequences, more than 15% seen once. This clonotype was counted between two and nine times. Sequencing input: PBMCs or a T cell subset sorted from them (not recorded which). The TCR sequence derives from an adult woman who had mild COVID-19 (a few samples of this study predate the infection). Cell type and time point are not known. The chain joins TRBV5-1 to TRBJ2-1; TRBD1 might be the D (6 bases). The CDR3 nucleotides read TGCGCCAGCAGCAAGGACAGCCGATCCTACAATGAGCAGTTCTTC. Translated: CASSKDSRSYNEQFF.